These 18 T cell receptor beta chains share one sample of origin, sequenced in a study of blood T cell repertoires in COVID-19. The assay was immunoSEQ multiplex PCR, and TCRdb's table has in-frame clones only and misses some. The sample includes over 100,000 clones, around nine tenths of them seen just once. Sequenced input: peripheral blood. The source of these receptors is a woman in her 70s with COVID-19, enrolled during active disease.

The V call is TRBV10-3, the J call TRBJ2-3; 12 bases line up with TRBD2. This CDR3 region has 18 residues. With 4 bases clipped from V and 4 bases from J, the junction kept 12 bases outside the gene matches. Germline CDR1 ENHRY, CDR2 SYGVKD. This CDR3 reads CAISGNGLAGGMADTQYF. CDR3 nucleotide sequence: TGTGCCATCAGTGGGAACGGGCTAGCGGGGGGGATGGCAGATACGCAGTATTTT.

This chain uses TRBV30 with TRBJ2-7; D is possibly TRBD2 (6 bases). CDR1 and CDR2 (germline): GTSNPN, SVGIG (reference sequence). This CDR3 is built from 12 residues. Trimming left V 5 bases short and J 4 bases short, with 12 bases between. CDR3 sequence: CAWGTGEYEQYF. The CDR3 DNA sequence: TGTGCCTGGGGGACGGGAGAGTACGAGCAGTACTTC.

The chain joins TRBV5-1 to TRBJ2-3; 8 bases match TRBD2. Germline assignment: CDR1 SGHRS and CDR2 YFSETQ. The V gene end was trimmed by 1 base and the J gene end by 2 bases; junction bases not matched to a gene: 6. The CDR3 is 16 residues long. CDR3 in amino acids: CASSLIVAGNTDTQYF. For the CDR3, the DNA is TGCGCCAGCAGCTTGATCGTAGCGGGGAACACAGATACGCAGTATTTT.

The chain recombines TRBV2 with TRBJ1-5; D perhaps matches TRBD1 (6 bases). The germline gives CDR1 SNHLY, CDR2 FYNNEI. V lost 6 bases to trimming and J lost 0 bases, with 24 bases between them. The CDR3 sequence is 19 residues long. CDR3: CASRKSPTGLSYSNQPQHF. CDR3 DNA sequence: TGTGCCAGCAGGAAATCTCCGACAGGCCTTTCTTATAGCAATCAGCCCCAGCATTTT.

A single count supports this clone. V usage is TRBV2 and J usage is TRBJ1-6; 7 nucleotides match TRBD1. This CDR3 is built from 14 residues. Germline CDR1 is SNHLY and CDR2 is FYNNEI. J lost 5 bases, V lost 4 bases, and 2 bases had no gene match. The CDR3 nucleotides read TGTGCCAGCAGTGTGGGACAGAATAATTCACCCCTCCACTTT. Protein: CASSVGQNNSPLHF.

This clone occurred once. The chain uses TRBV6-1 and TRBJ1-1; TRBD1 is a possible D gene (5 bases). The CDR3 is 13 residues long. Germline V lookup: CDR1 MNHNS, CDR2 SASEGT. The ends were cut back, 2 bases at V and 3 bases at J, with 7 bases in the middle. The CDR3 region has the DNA TGTGCCAGCAGTGAACAGGGTTACACTGAAGCTTTCTTT. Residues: CASSEQGYTEAFF.

The CDR3 bases are TGTGCCAGCAGTGCCACAGGGGACGGCACAGATACGCAGTATTTT. It translates to CASSATGDGTDTQYF. The chain is built from TRBV6-4 and TRBJ2-3; 7 nucleotides line up with TRBD1. The germline gives CDR1 MRHNA, CDR2 SNTAGT. The CDR3 runs 15 residues. The trim removed 4 bases at V and 1 base at J, leaving 5 bases unmatched.

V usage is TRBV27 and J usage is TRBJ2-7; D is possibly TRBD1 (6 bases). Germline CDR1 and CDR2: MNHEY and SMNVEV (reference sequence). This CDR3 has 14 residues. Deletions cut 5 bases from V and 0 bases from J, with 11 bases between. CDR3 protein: CASSPRTDSYEQYF. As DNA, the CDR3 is TGTGCCAGCAGTCCCCGGACAGACTCCTACGAGCAGTACTTC.

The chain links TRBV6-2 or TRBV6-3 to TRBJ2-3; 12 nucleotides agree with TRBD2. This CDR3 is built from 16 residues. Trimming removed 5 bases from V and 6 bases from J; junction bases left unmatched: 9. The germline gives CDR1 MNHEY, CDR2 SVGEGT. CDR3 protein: CASSRRLAGDPDTQYF. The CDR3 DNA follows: TGTGCCAGCAGTCGCCGACTAGCGGGGGACCCGGATACGCAGTATTTT.

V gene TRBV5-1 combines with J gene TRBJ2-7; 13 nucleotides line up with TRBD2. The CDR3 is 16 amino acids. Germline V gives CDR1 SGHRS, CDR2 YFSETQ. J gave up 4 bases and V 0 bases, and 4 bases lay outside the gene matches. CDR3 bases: TGCGCCAGCAGCTTGGGGACTAGCGGGGGTACGTACGAGCAGTACTTC. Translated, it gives CASSLGTSGGTYEQYF.

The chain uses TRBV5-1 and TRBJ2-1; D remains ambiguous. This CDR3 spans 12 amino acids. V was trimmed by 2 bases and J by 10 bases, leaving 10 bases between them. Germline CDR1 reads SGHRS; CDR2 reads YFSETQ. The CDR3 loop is CASSFEFVEQFF. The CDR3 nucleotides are TGCGCCAGCAGCTTCGAGTTTGTGGAGCAGTTCTTC.

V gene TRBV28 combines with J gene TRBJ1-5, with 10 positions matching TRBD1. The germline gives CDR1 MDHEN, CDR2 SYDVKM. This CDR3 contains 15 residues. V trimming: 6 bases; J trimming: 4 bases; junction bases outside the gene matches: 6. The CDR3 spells CASSSGQGSNQPQHF. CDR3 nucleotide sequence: TGTGCCAGCAGCTCGGGACAGGGGTCTAATCAGCCCCAGCATTTT.

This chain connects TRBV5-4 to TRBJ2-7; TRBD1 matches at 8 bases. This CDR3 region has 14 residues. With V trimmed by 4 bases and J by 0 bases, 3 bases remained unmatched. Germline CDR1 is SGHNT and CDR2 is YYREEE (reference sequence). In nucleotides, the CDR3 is TGTGCCAGCAGCCCGGACAGGGTCTCCTACGAGCAGTACTTC. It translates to CASSPDRVSYEQYF.

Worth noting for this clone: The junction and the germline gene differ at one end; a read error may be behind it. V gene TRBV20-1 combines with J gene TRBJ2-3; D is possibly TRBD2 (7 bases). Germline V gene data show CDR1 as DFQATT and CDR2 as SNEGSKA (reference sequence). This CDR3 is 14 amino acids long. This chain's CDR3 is CSASEAGATHTQYF. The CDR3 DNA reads TGCAGTGCTAGTGAGGCGGGGGCCACACATACGCAGTATTTT.

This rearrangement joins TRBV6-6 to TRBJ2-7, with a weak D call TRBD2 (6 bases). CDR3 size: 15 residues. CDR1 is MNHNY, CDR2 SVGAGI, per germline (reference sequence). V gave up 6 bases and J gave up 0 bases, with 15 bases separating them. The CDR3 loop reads CASSSPGGISYEQYF. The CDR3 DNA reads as TGTGCCAGCAGCTCACCCGGGGGTATCTCCTACGAGCAGTACTTC.

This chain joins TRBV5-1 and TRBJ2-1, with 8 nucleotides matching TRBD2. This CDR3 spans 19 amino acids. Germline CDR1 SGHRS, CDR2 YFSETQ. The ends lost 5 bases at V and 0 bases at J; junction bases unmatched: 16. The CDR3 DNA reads TGCGCCAGCAGGCGGGTCCAACAGAGCGGGGGACCCTCCTACAATGAGCAGTTCTTC. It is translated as CASRRVQQSGGPSYNEQFF.

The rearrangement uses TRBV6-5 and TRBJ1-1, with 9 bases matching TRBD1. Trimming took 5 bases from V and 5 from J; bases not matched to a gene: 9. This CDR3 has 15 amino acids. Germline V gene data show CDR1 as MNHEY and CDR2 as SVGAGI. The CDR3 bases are TGTGCCAGCAGTATAGACAGGGGGATTGGAACTGAAGCTTTCTTT. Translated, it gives CASSIDRGIGTEAFF.

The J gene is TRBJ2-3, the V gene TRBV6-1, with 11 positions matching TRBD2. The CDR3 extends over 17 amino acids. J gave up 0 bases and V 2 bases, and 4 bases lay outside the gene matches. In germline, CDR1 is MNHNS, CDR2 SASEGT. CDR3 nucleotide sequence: TGTGCCAGCAGTGAATCTAGCGGGGGGTTTAGCACAGATACGCAGTATTTT. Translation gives CASSESSGGFSTDTQYF.